Listed below are T cell receptor beta chains from one sample, sequenced in a study of cytomegalovirus exposure and HLA in healthy donors. Clones were sequenced by immunoSEQ multiplex PCR, and TCRdb holds only the in-frame ones, with some missing. The repertoire holds some 220,000 clones, 70% to 90% seen once, with approximately 0.24% in the top ten. Sequencing was carried out using PBMCs. The receptors stem from a girl aged 2 to 10 in good health and CMV-seronegative. Each CDR3 is given with its conserved first and last residue. Fields, in order: D gene, J gene, V gene, clone size, CDR3 DNA, CDR3 protein. A D gene is named only where the DNA matches it firmly. Expanded clones are given a class, and other clones once, few, many or no size at all.

>-|TRBJ2-1|TRBV5-6|-
TGTGCCAGCAGCTTGGTTCGACTAGTACTTTACAATGAGCAGTTCTTC
CASSLVRLVLYNEQFF
>TRBD2|TRBJ2-7|TRBV5-1|-
TGCGCCAGCAGCTTCCGACTAGCGGGGGACCACGAGCAGTACTTC
CASSFRLAGDHEQYF
>TRBD2|TRBJ2-3|TRBV9|few
TGTGCCAGCAGCAGACGGGGGGGGCCTCCAGATACGCAGTATTTT
CASSRRGGPPDTQYF
>-|TRBJ1-2|TRBV19|-
TGTGCCAGTACAAATTATACCACAACCTATGGCTACACCTTC
CASTNYTTTYGYTF
>-|TRBJ2-7|TRBV25-1|-
TGTGCCAGCAGTGAATTGGCGGGTAGCTCCTACGAGCAGTACTTC
CASSELAGSSYEQYF
>TRBD1|TRBJ2-7|TRBV27|-
TGTGCCAGCAGGACTGCCGGGACAGGAGAACACGAGCAGTACTTC
CASRTAGTGEHEQYF
>TRBD1|TRBJ1-1|TRBV25-1|-
TGTGCCAGCAGTTCCGAGACAGGGGGCGCAGGGGCTTTCTTT
CASSSETGGAGAFF
>-|TRBJ1-5|TRBV4-1|-
TGCGCCAGCAGCCAGGCCAATCAGCCCCAGCATTTT
CASSQANQPQHF
>-|TRBJ1-2|TRBV7-6|-
TGTGCCAGCAGCTTAGAGGCAGGGCGGCACCCATATGGCTACACCTTC
CASSLEAGRHPYGYTF
>TRBD1|TRBJ2-1|TRBV27|-
TGTGCCAGCACCCCCCGGACAGGGGAGCAGTTCTTC
CASTPRTGEQFF
>TRBD1|TRBJ1-1|TRBV5-4|few
TGTGCCAGCAGCCACCAACAGGGGGAAGCTTTCTTT
CASSHQQGEAFF
>TRBD1|TRBJ2-7|TRBV7-9|-
TGTGCCAGCAGCCCAAGACACCAGGGACAGCGCTACTACGAGCAGTACTTC
CASSPRHQGQRYYEQYF
>-|TRBJ2-3|TRBV27|-
TGTGCCAGCAGTGCTCTAAGCACAGATACGCAGTATTTT
CASSALSTDTQYF
>TRBD2|TRBJ2-1|TRBV10-3|-
TGTGCCATCACTCCGAATAGCGGGAGGGCCCCGAATGAGCAGTTCTTC
CAITPNSGRAPNEQFF
>TRBD2|TRBJ2-1|TRBV6-1|-
TGTGCCAGCAGTGAGGCGGGAGTGGTTATTGAGCAGTTCTTC
CASSEAGVVIEQFF
>TRBD2|TRBJ2-7|TRBV5-1|few
TGCGCCAGCAGCCCCCTCCCGGGGAGGGGGACTAGCAGGTACGAGCAGTACTTC
CASSPLPGRGTSRYEQYF
>-|TRBJ2-3|TRBV4-2|-
TGTGCCAGCAGCCAAGCTAGCGGAGGGGGAGATACGCAGTATTTT
CASSQASGGGDTQYF
>TRBD2|TRBJ2-5|TRBV11-2|-
TGTGCCAGCAGCCTTCGACTAGCCCTTTACCAAGAGACCCAGTACTTC
CASSLRLALYQETQYF
>-|TRBJ2-7|TRBV13|-
TGTGCCAACAGCTTAGGTTTGGACAGCCCCTACGAGCAGTACTTC
CANSLGLDSPYEQYF
>-|TRBJ1-5|TRBV19|-
TGTGCCAGTCAGGGGTTGGGGCAGCCCCAGCATTTT
CASQGLGQPQHF
>-|TRBJ1-3|TRBV12-5|-
TGTGCTAGTGGTTTGGATATCGGAAACACCATATATTTT
CASGLDIGNTIYF
>TRBD2|TRBJ2-1|TRBV7-2|-
TGTGCCAGCAGCTTAGCCGGGACTAGCGGATCCTTGGGTGAGCAGTTCTTC
CASSLAGTSGSLGEQFF